This T cell receptor beta chain was profiled in a study of T cell responses to AZD1222 COVID-19 vaccine. Study-level results: Most donors were white British and more were female, and clonal diversity was possibly underestimated.

Concerning this clone: Its antigen is as yet unknown.

This CDR3 contains 15 residues. Trimming took off 0 bases at V and 4 bases at J, with 11 bases between the two ends. CDR1 is SGHRS, CDR2 YFSETQ, per germline. The table came from immunoSEQ multiplex PCR; TCRdb's copy has only in-frame clones and leaves some out. There are roughly 77,000 clones in the sample; about 91% occur only once, and approximately 6.6% lies in the top ten. The sequencing used peripheral blood, collected on day 0 of MenACWY control vaccination. The chain couples TRBV5-1 to TRBJ2-1; TRBD1 is a possible D gene (6 bases). This clonotype originated in an adult in good health. For the CDR3, the DNA is TGCGCCAGCAGCTTGGAGGGACAAAAATACAATGAGCAGTTCTTC. The encoded protein is CASSLEGQKYNEQFF.